Listed below are T cell receptor beta chains from one sample, sequenced in a study of radiotherapy plus CTLA-4 blockade in lung cancer. Produced via immunoSEQ multiplex PCR; TCRdb's table is partial and in-frame only. The table has 65,000 to 100,000 clones, roughly four fifths seen once. The sample was peripheral blood, taken from a patient treated with radiotherapy plus ipilimumab. The source of these receptors is a human donor with non-small cell lung cancer who had stable disease on radiotherapy plus ipilimumab. Both conserved end residues are part of each CDR3. A D gene is named only where the DNA matches it firmly. The size of a clone is reported for some rows only, either as once, few or many, or as a class for expanded clones.

v_gene	abundance	d_gene	j_gene	len	CDR3nt	CDR3aa
TRBV2	NA	NA	TRBJ2-1	13	TGTGCCAGCAGAGTTGACAGGAGCGGTGAGCAGTTCTTC	CASRVDRSGEQFF
TRBV30	NA	NA	TRBJ1-6	13	TGTGCCTGGCGACAATTTCGGGATTCACCCCTCCACTTT	CAWRQFRDSPLHF
TRBV5-4	NA	NA	TRBJ1-6	14	TGTGCCAGCAGCTTACAGGGCTATAATTCACCCCTCCACTTT	CASSLQGYNSPLHF
TRBV6-6	few	TRBD1	TRBJ1-5	16	TGTGCCAGCAGTTCCCTGGACAGGGGGTTTGGTCAGCCCCAGCATTTT	CASSSLDRGFGQPQHF
TRBV7-2	NA	TRBD2	TRBJ2-5	17	TGTGCCAGCAGCTTAGCCCCTAGCGGGGGGAACCAAGAGACCCAGTACTTC	CASSLAPSGGNQETQYF
TRBV2	NA	TRBD1	TRBJ2-2	14	TGTGCCGTTACAGGGGGTACGAACACCGGGGAGCTGTTTTTT	CAVTGGTNTGELFF
TRBV4-1	NA	NA	TRBJ2-3	15	TGCGCCAGCAGCTCACATGGGACTTCCACAGATACGCAGTATTTT	CASSSHGTSTDTQYF
TRBV30	NA	NA	TRBJ1-6	13	TGTGCCTGGAGAAGGGGAGGAGATTCACCCCTCCACTTT	CAWRRGGDSPLHF
TRBV7-9	NA	NA	TRBJ1-5	14	TGTGCCAGCAGCCAAACTATTAGCAATCAGCCCCAGCATTTT	CASSQTISNQPQHF
TRBV10-3	NA	NA	TRBJ2-7	13	TGTGCCATCAGTGAAGAGAGGGACGACGAGCAGTACTTC	CAISEERDDEQYF
TRBV10-2	NA	NA	TRBJ1-4	15	TGCGCCAGCAAGCAAAGGAGAGGGTTTAATGAAAAACTGTTTTTT	CASKQRRGFNEKLFF
TRBV19	NA	TRBD2	TRBJ2-7	16	TGTGCCAGTAGTATAGGGGGTGCGGGAGTGGGTCGCGAGCAGTACTTC	CASSIGGAGVGREQYF
TRBV5-4	NA	TRBD2	TRBJ2-7	14	TGTGCCAGCCAGCGGGAGCCCGTCTCCTACGAGCAGTACTTC	CASQREPVSYEQYF
TRBV19	few	TRBD1	TRBJ1-2	15	TGTGCCAGCGACCCAGGGGGCGCAAAATCCTATGGCTACACCTTC	CASDPGGAKSYGYTF
TRBV30	few	NA	TRBJ2-1	13	TGTGCCTGGAGACGTGAGGCGGGGAATGAGCAGTTCTTC	CAWRREAGNEQFF
TRBV6-5	NA	NA	TRBJ2-2	12	TGTGCCAGCCGGTACCTTGGCGGGGAGCTGTTTTTT	CASRYLGGELFF
TRBV7-9	NA	NA	TRBJ2-1	16	TGTGCCAGCAGCCCCCTGACGGGGAGCTCCTACAATGAGCAGTTCTTC	CASSPLTGSSYNEQFF
TRBV11-2	NA	NA	TRBJ1-1	15	TGTGCCAGCAGCTTATGGGAGAGGGATAACACTGAAGCTTTCTTT	CASSLWERDNTEAFF
TRBV5-1	once	NA	TRBJ2-1	16	TGCGCCAGCAGCTTGGGTCAGGCCCGCTCCTACAATGAGCAGTTCTTC	CASSLGQARSYNEQFF
TRBV10-1	NA	TRBD1	TRBJ1-1	16	TGCGCCAGCAGTGACTTTGGGACAGGGAAACCCACTGAAGCTTTCTTT	CASSDFGTGKPTEAFF
TRBV28	NA	TRBD2	TRBJ2-5	15	TGTGCCAGCGGGCTAGCGGGGGGGCCCCAAGAGACCCAGTACTTC	CASGLAGGPQETQYF
TRBV7-9	NA	TRBD1	TRBJ1-2	13	TGTGCCAGCAGCCAAGGACAGGGGAGTGGCTACACCTTC	CASSQGQGSGYTF
TRBV5-4	NA	NA	TRBJ2-3	14	TGTGCCAGCAGCCCGGGAGCCGACACAGATACGCAGTATTTT	CASSPGADTDTQYF
TRBV5-1	few	TRBD1	TRBJ1-4	18	TGCGCCAGCAGGTACAGTTCCTCCGGACAGGCAACTAATGAAAAACTGTTTTTT	CASRYSSSGQATNEKLFF